This is a list of T cell receptor beta chains from one sample in a study of untreated major depressive disorder. Method: immunoSEQ multiplex PCR; TCRdb's copy keeps in-frame clones and lacks some. The sample shows about 21,000 clones, 90% to 95% of them seen only once. Sequenced sample: CD4+ T cells from PBMCs. The source is a man aged 25-45 years in good health. Both conserved end residues are part of each CDR3. Expanded clones are given a class, and other clones once, few, many or no size at all.

CDR3: CASSWPRTGEAFF; V: TRBV5-6; size: .
CDR3: CASSLETSTDTQYF; V: TRBV7-8; size: .
CDR3: CASSVRLAPTYEQYF; V: TRBV9; size: .
CDR3: CASSQQGASTDTQYF; V: TRBV18; size: .
CDR3: CSADRKYDGYTF; V: TRBV29-1; size: .
CDR3: CASSSLVTGHQETQYF; V: TRBV7-6; size: .
CDR3: CSASRSSEQYF; V: TRBV20-1; size: .
CDR3: CASSLASGISGELFF; V: TRBV7-2; size: .
CDR3: CASAPGERGIYEQYF; V: TRBV5-4; size: .
CDR3: CASRPGTSGWDTQYF; V: TRBV6-5; size: once
CDR3: CASSLATSGRSYEQYF; V: TRBV7-2; size: .
CDR3: CTSSQDQSSLGPFFSSGANVLTF; V: TRBV1; size: .
CDR3: CAWSVFHTLAKNIQYF; V: TRBV30; size: .
CDR3: CASSLAGASSGNTIYF; V: TRBV5-1; size: .
CDR3: CASSLKAMNTEAFF; V: TRBV5-1; size: .
CDR3: CASSLVNLGQYF; V: TRBV7-8; size: .
CDR3: CASSPLGPTGELFF; V: TRBV18; size: .
CDR3: CASSSDRVPLGQYF; V: TRBV27; size: .
CDR3: CASSSPDRYTEAFF; V: TRBV5-6; size: once
CDR3: CASRPLDRGNQPQHF; V: TRBV27; size: .
CDR3: CASNWRPGELFF; V: TRBV19; size: .
CDR3: CASSPGTGKYTGELFF; V: TRBV18; size: .
CDR3: CASSALDTPTF; V: TRBV25-1; size: few
CDR3: CASSWASGTTDTQYF; V: TRBV5-1; size: .
CDR3: CASSVFGGGAGETQYF; V: TRBV9; size: .
CDR3: CASSPIRTSRYNEQFF; V: TRBV11-2; size: .
CDR3: CASSYSDSNEKLFF; V: TRBV27; size: few
CDR3: CASSQMSSYNEQFF; V: TRBV9; size: once
CDR3: CASSNQPGGNQPQHF; V: TRBV5-1; size: .
CDR3: CSVERDRNTEAFF; V: TRBV29-1; size: few
CDR3: CASSRPGAAHEQYF; V: TRBV7-2; size: .
CDR3: CASSSTVGHGEQYF; V: TRBV7-6; size: .
CDR3: CASSPGLPGSSYEQYF; V: TRBV18; size: .
CDR3: CASSQFVGGSTDTQYF; V: TRBV4-2; size: .
CDR3: CAWSPRGGPSGGYTF; V: TRBV30; size: .
CDR3: CASSLVGGGNAYEQYF; V: TRBV27; size: .
CDR3: CASSDQTQYF; V: TRBV2; size: .
CDR3: CASLDTSGRRNEQFF; V: TRBV10-3; size: .
CDR3: CASTRQGPGYTIYF; V: TRBV6-1; size: .
CDR3: CASSFRQGPPANEQFF; V: TRBV7-9; size: .